This T cell receptor (beta chain) came from a study of blood T cell repertoires in COVID-19 (dated by TCRdb to 2020 to 2021). Concerning the study at large: Collaborator samples came from the United States, Italy and Spain and covered acute and convalescent phases of COVID-19. The material from the prospective study consisted of cDNA or gDNA derived from T cells, B-cell-depleted T cells, or PBMCs. Subjects who had been exposed to COVID-19, were actively infected with it, or had recovered from it provided the deeply sampled blood TCRbeta repertoires that made up the dataset. A freely available public database, intended as a resource for researchers studying the immune response to SARS-CoV-2, is where the repertoires were released. Samples were obtained from the ongoing ImmuneRACE study (first 160 participants) and from roughly 1,300 subjects provided by 6 global collaborators. The sample metadata nearly always contained a de-identified subject ID, COVID-19 status, age in years and sex. Where available, HLA class I and class II types were obtained from metadata supplied by the sample provider rather than from assay-based typing.

The CDR3 spans 20 residues, from the cysteine through the phenylalanine. The DNA shown is the 60-base CDR3, in frame from base 1. V lost 3 bases and J lost 7 bases, and the count of bases not matched to a germline gene is 23. The germline V gene supplies CDR1 MGHRA and CDR2 YSYEKL. The immunoSEQ Assay, a bias-controlled multiplex PCR, was used to amplify TCRbeta CDR3 regions from genomic DNA. The study's processing was this. The number of nucleated cells in each sample was estimated from the amplification of reference gene primers within the assay. Sequence reads were collapsed and filtered to measure the absolute abundance of every unique TCRbeta CDR3 rearrangement. For each sample, productive Simpson clonality was calculated as the square root of Simpson's diversity index over productive rearrangements. TCRdb took this table from immuneACCESS and kept in-frame rearrangements with V and J called. Such tables lack part of the clones; where checked against another copy, unresolved V genes explain under half of the gap, and the rest is unexplained. For V, J and clone size, that table is used; D and trimming come from the DNA. The sample has under 200,000 clones on record, roughly 84% of them singletons. About 9.1% of the sample lies in the top ten.

Whole blood was collected in K2EDTA tubes by collaborating institutions according to the institutions' own protocols. For TCRbeta analysis, collaborators shipped samples in one of three forms: frozen whole blood, isolated PBMCs, or DNA extracted from either of those sample types. Beyond this particular receptor, the publication reports: The quantity of clinical and demographic metadata differed by source and by participant and was supplied without curation.

A remark on this clone: Which antigen it targets is not known. No much larger clonotype is one base removed from it; base qualities were not supplied.

This clonotype was obtained from a woman older than 75 with acute or convalescent COVID-19. Sequencing was carried out using peripheral blood. The sequence joins TRBV4-1 to TRBJ2-2, with TRBD1 identical over 7 junction bases. The CDR3 protein is CASSQYTGARIPNAGGELFF. The sequenced DNA is TGCGCCAGCAGCCAGTACACAGGGGCGCGCATCCCAAACGCGGGCGGGGAGCTGTTTTTT.